This T cell receptor (beta chain) appears in the sequencing data of a study of blood T cell repertoires in COVID-19. Study as a whole: The United States, Italy and Spain were the sources of the acute and convalescent COVID-19 samples. T cells, B-cell-depleted T cells, or PBMCs provided the cDNA or gDNA that served as material.

Germline V CDR1 and CDR2: LGHNA, YNFKEQ. With 0 bases removed from V and 4 bases from J, the gap between germline ends came to 13 bases. CDR3 length equals 15 residues. The authors' processing: Cell counts per sample came from amplifying reference gene primers. Repertoires were generated with immunoSEQ multiplex PCR, while TCRdb's copy carries only in-frame clones and drops some. V and J calls and clone size are those listed in that table; D and trimming were worked out from the DNA. Altogether over 120,000 clones are present, approximately 80% being singletons, with the ten largest covering about 5%.

V and J are TRBV4-2 and TRBJ2-7; TRBD1 is a possible D gene (6 bases). This clonotype was sampled from a human donor in a cohort sampled during active COVID-19. Sequenced material: peripheral blood. CDR3 nucleotide sequence: TGTGCCAGCAGCCAAGATCCGGACAGAGATTACGAGCAGTACTTC. It codes for CASSQDPDRDYEQYF.